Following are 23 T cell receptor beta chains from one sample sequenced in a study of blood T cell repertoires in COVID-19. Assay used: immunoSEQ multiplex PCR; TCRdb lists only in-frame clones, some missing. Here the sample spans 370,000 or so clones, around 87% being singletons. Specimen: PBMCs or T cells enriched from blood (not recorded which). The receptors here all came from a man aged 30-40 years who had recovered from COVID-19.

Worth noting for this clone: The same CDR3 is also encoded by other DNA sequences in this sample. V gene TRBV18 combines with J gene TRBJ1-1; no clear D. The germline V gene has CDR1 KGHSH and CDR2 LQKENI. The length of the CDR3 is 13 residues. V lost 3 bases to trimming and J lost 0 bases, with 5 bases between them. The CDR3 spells CASSPTLNTEAFF. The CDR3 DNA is TGTGCCAGCTCACCCACACTGAACACTGAAGCTTTCTTT.

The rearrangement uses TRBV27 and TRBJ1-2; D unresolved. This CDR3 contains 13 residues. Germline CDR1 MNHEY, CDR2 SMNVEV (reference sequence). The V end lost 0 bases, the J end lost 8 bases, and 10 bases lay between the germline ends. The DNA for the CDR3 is TGTGCCAGCAGTTTATCGGTGACGGGAGGCTACACCTTC. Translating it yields CASSLSVTGGYTF.

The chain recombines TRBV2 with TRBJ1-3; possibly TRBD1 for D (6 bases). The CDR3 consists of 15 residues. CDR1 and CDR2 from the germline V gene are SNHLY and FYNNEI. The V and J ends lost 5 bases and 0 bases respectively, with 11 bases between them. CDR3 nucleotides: TGTGCCAGCAGTCTAGACAGGATCTCTGGAAACACCATATATTTT. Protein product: CASSLDRISGNTIYF.

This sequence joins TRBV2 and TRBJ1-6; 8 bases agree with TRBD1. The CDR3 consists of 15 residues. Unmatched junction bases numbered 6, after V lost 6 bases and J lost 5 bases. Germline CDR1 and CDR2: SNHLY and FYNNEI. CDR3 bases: TGTGCCAGCAGCCAATCGGACAGGGATAATTCACCCCTCCACTTT. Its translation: CASSQSDRDNSPLHF. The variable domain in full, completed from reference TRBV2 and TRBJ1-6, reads EPEVTQTPSHQVTQMGQEVILRCVPISNHLYFYWYRQILGQKVEFLVSFYNNEISEKSEIFDDQFSVERPDGSNFTLKIRSTKLEDSAMYFCASSQSDRDNSPLHFGNGTRLTVT.

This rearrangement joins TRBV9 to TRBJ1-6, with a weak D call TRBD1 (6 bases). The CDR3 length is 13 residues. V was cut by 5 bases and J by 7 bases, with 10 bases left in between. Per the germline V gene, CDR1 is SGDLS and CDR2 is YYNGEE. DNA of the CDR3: TGTGCCAGCAGGAAACAGGGAAATTCACCCCTCCACTTT. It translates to CASRKQGNSPLHF.

The CDR3 reads CASSYSAGGRIGGSYEQYF. In DNA form, the CDR3 reads TGTGCCAGCAGTTACTCGGCCGGGGGCCGAATCGGGGGGTCCTACGAGCAGTACTTC. The rearrangement uses TRBV6-2 or TRBV6-3 and TRBJ2-7, with D perhaps TRBD2 (7 bases). CDR3 length equals 19 residues. Germline V gives CDR1 MNHEY, CDR2 SVGEGT. V lost 0 bases and J 1 base, leaving 22 bases between the germline ends.

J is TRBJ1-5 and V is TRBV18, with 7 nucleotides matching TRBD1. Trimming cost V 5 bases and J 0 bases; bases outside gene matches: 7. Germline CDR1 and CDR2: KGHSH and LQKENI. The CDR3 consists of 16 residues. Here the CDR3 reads CASSTTGVGSNQPQHF. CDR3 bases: TGTGCCAGCTCAACAACAGGGGTAGGTAGCAATCAGCCCCAGCATTTT.

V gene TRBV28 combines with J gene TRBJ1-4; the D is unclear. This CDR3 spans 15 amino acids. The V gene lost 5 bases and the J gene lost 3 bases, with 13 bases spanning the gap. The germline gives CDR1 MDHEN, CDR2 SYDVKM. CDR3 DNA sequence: TGTGCCAGCAGTATGGTTATGCAGGCTAATGAAAAACTGTTTTTT. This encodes CASSMVMQANEKLFF. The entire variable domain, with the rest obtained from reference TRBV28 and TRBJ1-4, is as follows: DVKVTQSSRYLVKRTGEKVFLECVQDMDHENMFWYRQDPGLGLRLIYFSYDVKMKEKGDIPEGYSVSREKKERFSLILESASTNQTSMYLCASSMVMQANEKLFFGSGTQLSVL.

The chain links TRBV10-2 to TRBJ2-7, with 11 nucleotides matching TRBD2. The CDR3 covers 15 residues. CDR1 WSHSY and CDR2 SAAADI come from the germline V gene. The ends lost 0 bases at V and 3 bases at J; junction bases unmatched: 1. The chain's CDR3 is CASSESTSGIYEQYF. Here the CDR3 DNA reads TGCGCCAGCAGTGAGTCGACTAGCGGGATCTACGAGCAGTACTTC.

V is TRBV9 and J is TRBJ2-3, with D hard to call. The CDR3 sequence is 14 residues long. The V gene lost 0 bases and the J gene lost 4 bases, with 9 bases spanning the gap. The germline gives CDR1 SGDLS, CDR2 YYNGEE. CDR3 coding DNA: TGTGCCAGCAGCGTAGGGGTGGGCGCAGATACGCAGTATTTT. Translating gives CASSVGVGADTQYF.

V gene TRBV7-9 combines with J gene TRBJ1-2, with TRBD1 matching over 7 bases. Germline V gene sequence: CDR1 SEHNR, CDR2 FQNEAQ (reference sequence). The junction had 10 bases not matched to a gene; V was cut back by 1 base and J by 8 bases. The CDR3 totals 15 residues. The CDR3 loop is CASSLEDEGAEGYTF. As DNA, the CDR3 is TGTGCCAGCAGCTTAGAAGATGAGGGGGCAGAGGGCTACACCTTC.

CDR3 protein: CASSLVTGRTEAFF. The CDR3 DNA reads as TGTGCCAGCAGCTTAGTCACGGGAAGGACTGAAGCTTTCTTT. The V and J genes are TRBV11-2 and TRBJ1-1, with no clear D. CDR3 length: 14 residues. Germline V CDR1 and CDR2: SGHAT, FQNNGV. V was pared by 1 base and J by 5 bases, with 11 bases between.

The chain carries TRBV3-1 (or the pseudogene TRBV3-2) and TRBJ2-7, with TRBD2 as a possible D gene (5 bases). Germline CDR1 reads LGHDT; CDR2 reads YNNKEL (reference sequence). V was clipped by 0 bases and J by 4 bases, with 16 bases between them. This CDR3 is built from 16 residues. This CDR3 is CASSQDSASGLYEQYF. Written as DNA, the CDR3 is TGTGCCAGCAGCCAAGATAGCGCTTCGGGTTTGTACGAGCAGTACTTC.

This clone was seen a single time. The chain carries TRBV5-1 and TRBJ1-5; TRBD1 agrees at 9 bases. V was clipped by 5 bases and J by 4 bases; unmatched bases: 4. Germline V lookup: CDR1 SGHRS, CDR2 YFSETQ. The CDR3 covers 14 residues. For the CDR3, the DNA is TGCGCCAGCAGTCTTGACAGGGGGAATCAGCCCCAGCATTTT. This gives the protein CASSLDRGNQPQHF.

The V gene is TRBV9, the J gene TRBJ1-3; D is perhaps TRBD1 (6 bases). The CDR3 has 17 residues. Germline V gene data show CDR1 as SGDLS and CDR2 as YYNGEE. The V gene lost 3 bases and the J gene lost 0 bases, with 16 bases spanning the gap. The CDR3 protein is CASSAGAGDNSGNTIYF. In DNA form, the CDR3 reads TGTGCCAGCAGCGCTGGTGCAGGGGACAACTCTGGAAACACCATATATTTT.

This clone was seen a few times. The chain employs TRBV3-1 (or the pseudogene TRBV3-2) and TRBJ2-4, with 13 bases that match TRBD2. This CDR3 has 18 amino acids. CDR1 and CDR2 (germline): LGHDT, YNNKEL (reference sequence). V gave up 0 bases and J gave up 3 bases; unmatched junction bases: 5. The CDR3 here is CASSQDTSGGAVKNIQYF. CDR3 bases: TGTGCCAGCAGCCAAGATACTAGCGGGGGGGCAGTCAAAAACATTCAGTACTTC.

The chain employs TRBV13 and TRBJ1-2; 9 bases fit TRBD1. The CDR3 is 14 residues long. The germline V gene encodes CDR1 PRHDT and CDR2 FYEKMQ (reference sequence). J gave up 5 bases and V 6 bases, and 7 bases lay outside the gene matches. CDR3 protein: CASSRRDRDYGYTF. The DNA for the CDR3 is TGTGCCAGCAGTCGACGGGACAGGGATTATGGCTACACCTTC.

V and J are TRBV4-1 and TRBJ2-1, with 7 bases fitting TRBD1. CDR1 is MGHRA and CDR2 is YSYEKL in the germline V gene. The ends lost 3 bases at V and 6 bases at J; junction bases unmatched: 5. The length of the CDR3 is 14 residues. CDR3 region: CASSHTGVGNEQFF. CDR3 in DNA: TGCGCCAGCAGCCATACAGGGGTGGGCAATGAGCAGTTCTTC.

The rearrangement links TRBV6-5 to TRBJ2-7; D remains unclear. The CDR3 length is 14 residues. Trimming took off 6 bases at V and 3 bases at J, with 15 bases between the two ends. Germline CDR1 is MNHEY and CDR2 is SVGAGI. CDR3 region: CASRSSLYGYEQYF. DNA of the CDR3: TGTGCCAGCAGGAGCTCTCTTTACGGCTACGAGCAGTACTTC.

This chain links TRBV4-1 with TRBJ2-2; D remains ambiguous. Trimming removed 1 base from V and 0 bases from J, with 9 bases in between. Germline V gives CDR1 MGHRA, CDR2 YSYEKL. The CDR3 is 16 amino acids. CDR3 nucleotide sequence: TGCGCCAGCAGCCAAGCGGGTATCGCGAACACCGGGGAGCTGTTTTTT. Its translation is CASSQAGIANTGELFF.

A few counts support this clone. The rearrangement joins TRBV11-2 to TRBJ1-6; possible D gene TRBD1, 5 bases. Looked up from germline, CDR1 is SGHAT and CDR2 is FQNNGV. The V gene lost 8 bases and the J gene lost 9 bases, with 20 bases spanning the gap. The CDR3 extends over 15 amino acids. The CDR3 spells CASVREGLLFSPLHF. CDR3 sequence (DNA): TGTGCCAGCGTCCGAGAGGGACTTCTTTTTTCACCCCTCCACTTT.

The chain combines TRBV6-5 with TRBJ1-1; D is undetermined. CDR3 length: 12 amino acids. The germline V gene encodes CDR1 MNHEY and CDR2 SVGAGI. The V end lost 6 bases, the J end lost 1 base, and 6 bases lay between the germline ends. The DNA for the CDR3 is TGTGCCAGCAGAGAGGAGAACACTGAAGCTTTCTTT. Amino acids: CASREENTEAFF.

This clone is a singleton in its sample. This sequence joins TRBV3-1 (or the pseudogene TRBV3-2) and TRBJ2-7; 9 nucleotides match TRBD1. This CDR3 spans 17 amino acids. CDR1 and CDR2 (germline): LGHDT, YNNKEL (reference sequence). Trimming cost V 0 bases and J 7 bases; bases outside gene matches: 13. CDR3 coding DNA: TGTGCCAGCAGCCAAGATCCCGTTGACAGGGGGATGGGTGAGCAGTACTTC. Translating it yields CASSQDPVDRGMGEQYF.